This T cell receptor (beta chain) came from a study of graft-versus-host responses after intestinal transplantation. Worth noting for this clone: The antigen is unknown.

The data were produced by immunoSEQ multiplex PCR, yet TCRdb's version contains in-frame clones alone and is incomplete. The sample records just over 95,000 clones, about 94% being singletons. CDR1 and CDR2 from the germline V gene are SGDLS and YYNGEE. V was cut by 0 bases and J by 2 bases, with 13 bases left in between. The CDR3 extends over 16 amino acids. This receptor was taken from a human donor who received an intestinal transplant. The rearrangement links TRBV9 to TRBJ2-3; D might be TRBD1 (6 bases). The specimen was unstimulated CD4+ T cells sorted from spleen or lymph node cells, collected before intestinal transplant. CDR3 sequence: CASSVGGGGLTDTQYF. The CDR3 nucleotides read TGTGCCAGCAGCGTAGGTGGGGGCGGACTCACAGATACGCAGTATTTT.